Listed below are T cell receptor beta chains from one sample, sequenced in a study of shared clonotypes between healthy human individuals. Assay used: immunoSEQ multiplex PCR; TCRdb lists only in-frame clones, some missing. The table includes roughly 2 million clones, approximately 95% detected once. Sequenced: naive CD4+ T cells sorted from blood. These receptors came from a man younger than 35 in good health. Each CDR3 is given with its conserved first and last residue. D genes are given only for firm matches. For some rows the clone size is stated as once, few or many, or as a class when expanded; others skip it.

J,V,size,D,length,CDR3,DNA
TRBJ1-3,TRBV11-2,-,-,15,CASTLGGGPGNTIYF,TGTGCCAGCACCCTAGGCGGGGGGCCAGGAAACACCATATATTTT
TRBJ2-1,TRBV9,-,TRBD2,16,CASSAGLAGANNEQFF,TGTGCCAGCAGCGCGGGACTAGCGGGAGCCAACAATGAGCAGTTCTTC
TRBJ2-6,TRBV5-1,-,TRBD1,16,CASSSGTGLGANVLTF,TGCGCCAGCAGCTCCGGGACAGGGCTCGGGGCCAACGTCCTGACTTTC
TRBJ1-6,TRBV7-2,-,-,14,CASSGGSINSPLHF,TGTGCCAGCAGCGGGGGGTCAATTAATTCACCCCTCCACTTT
TRBJ2-7,TRBV12-5,-,-,12,CASGARVYEQYF,TGTGCTAGTGGGGCCAGGGTCTACGAGCAGTACTTC
TRBJ2-2,TRBV11-2,-,-,14,CASSPNLNTGELFF,TGTGCCAGCAGCCCCAATTTGAACACCGGGGAGCTGTTTTTT
TRBJ2-7,TRBV18,-,-,12,CASSRQTYEQYF,TGTGCCAGCTCAAGACAGACCTACGAGCAGTACTTC
TRBJ2-5,TRBV2,-,TRBD2,14,CASSRLAGNETQYF,TGTGCCAGCAGTCGACTAGCGGGAAACGAGACCCAGTACTTC
TRBJ2-1,TRBV5-5,-,-,13,CASSGLAPNEQFF,TGTGCCAGCAGCGGACTTGCCCCCAATGAGCAGTTCTTC
TRBJ2-3,TRBV4-2,once,TRBD1,16,CASSHGKGQGTDTQYF,TGTGCCAGCAGCCACGGGAAGGGACAGGGCACAGATACGCAGTATTTT
TRBJ1-1,TRBV18,-,-,15,CASSPLGQGNTEAFF,TGTGCCAGCTCACCTCTTGGACAAGGGAACACTGAAGCTTTCTTT
TRBJ2-7,TRBV10-1,-,-,12,CARARGPYEQYF,TGCGCCAGGGCTCGAGGGCCCTACGAGCAGTACTTC
TRBJ2-3,TRBV9,-,TRBD2,16,CASSVGAGASTDTQYF,TGTGCCAGCAGCGTAGGTGCGGGAGCAAGCACAGATACGCAGTATTTT
TRBJ2-5,TRBV5-1,-,-,11,CASGPQETQYF,TGCGCCAGCGGACCTCAAGAGACCCAGTACTTC
TRBJ2-5,TRBV5-6,-,TRBD1,15,CASSLARGRPETQYF,TGTGCCAGCAGCTTGGCCAGGGGGCGCCCAGAGACCCAGTACTTC
TRBJ1-3,TRBV10-3,-,TRBD1,15,CAISELGTAGNTIYF,TGTGCCATCAGTGAACTCGGGACAGCTGGAAACACCATATATTTT
TRBJ2-5,TRBV5-1,once,-,15,CASSRGELAQETQYF,TGCGCCAGCAGCCGAGGGGAGCTAGCGCAAGAGACCCAGTACTTC
TRBJ1-2,TRBV5-1,-,TRBD1,14,CASSLEGQGEGYTF,TGCGCCAGCAGCTTGGAGGGACAGGGAGAAGGCTACACCTTC
TRBJ1-3,TRBV11-2,-,TRBD1,16,CASRCNPDRDDNTIYF,TGTGCCAGCAGGTGCAACCCGGACAGGGATGACAACACCATATATTTT
TRBJ1-5,TRBV30,-,-,14,CAWSGRGGDQPQHF,TGTGCCTGGAGCGGTCGGGGAGGTGATCAGCCCCAGCATTTT
TRBJ1-2,TRBV30,-,TRBD1,12,CAWKGTDYGYTF,TGTGCCTGGAAAGGGACAGACTATGGCTACACCTTC
TRBJ2-1,TRBV6-1,-,-,12,CASSAQGAEQFF,TGTGCCAGCAGTGCCCAGGGTGCCGAGCAGTTCTTC
TRBJ2-1,TRBV30,-,-,15,CAWSPRGGFSNEQFF,TGTGCCTGGAGTCCCCGAGGGGGTTTCAGCAATGAGCAGTTCTTC
TRBJ2-2,TRBV10-3,once,-,13,CAISEDYTGELFF,TGTGCCATCAGTGAGGACTACACCGGGGAGCTGTTTTTT
TRBJ2-7,TRBV29-1,-,-,14,CSVGPRDPLYEQYF,TGCAGCGTGGGCCCCAGGGATCCCCTCTACGAGCAGTACTTC
TRBJ2-2,TRBV10-3,-,-,11,CAIRSSGELFF,TGTGCCATCAGGTCTTCAGGGGAGCTGTTTTTT
TRBJ1-6,TRBV23-1,-,TRBD1,18,CASPSDLEEGQNNSPLHF,TGCGCCAGCCCTTCCGACCTGGAGGAGGGACAGAATAATTCACCCCTCCACTTT
TRBJ2-3,TRBV5-1,few,-,13,CASSLSSTDTQYF,TGCGCCAGCAGCTTATCTAGCACAGATACGCAGTATTTT
TRBJ2-1,TRBV2,-,-,14,CASSEQSSYNEQFF,TGTGCCAGCAGTGAACAGAGCTCCTACAATGAGCAGTTCTTC
TRBJ2-1,TRBV18,-,-,14,CASSPSISHNEQFF,TGTGCCAGCTCACCATCTATCTCCCACAATGAGCAGTTCTTC
TRBJ2-7,TRBV6-6,-,TRBD1,15,CASSLTGTGSYEQYF,TGTGCCAGCAGTCTTACCGGGACAGGCTCCTACGAGCAGTACTTC
TRBJ2-2,TRBV5-4,-,TRBD1,16,CASTSSGGSWTGELFF,TGTGCCAGTACCTCATCAGGGGGCTCATGGACCGGGGAGCTGTTTTTT
TRBJ2-1,TRBV9,-,TRBD2,19,CASSVAESAGGPKYNEQFF,TGTGCCAGCAGCGTAGCTGAATCTGCGGGAGGGCCAAAGTACAATGAGCAGTTCTTC
TRBJ1-2,TRBV10-2,-,-,12,CASSERTHGYTF,TGCGCCAGCAGTGAGAGAACACATGGCTACACCTTC
TRBJ2-7,TRBV7-9,-,-,14,CASSFNPTIYEQYF,TGTGCCAGCAGCTTTAACCCGACGATCTACGAGCAGTACTTC
TRBJ2-5,TRBV6-6,-,-,13,CASSGRDPWAQYF,TGTGCCAGCAGCGGCCGGGACCCCTGGGCCCAGTACTTC
TRBJ1-1,TRBV9,-,TRBD1,14,CASSPSTGRAEAFF,TGTGCCAGCAGCCCGTCGACAGGGCGGGCTGAAGCTTTCTTT
TRBJ1-2,TRBV5-1,-,-,13,CASREGGNYGYTF,TGCGCCAGCAGGGAAGGGGGGAACTATGGCTACACCTTC
TRBJ2-5,TRBV7-2,-,TRBD1,15,CASSAQGARQETQYF,TGTGCCAGCAGCGCCCAGGGGGCGCGGCAAGAGACCCAGTACTTC
TRBJ1-1,TRBV29-1,-,-,16,CSFSPTGGLPYTEAFF,TGCAGCTTCAGCCCTACGGGGGGCTTACCATACACTGAAGCTTTCTTT
TRBJ2-7,TRBV18,-,TRBD1,15,CASSPPDRGVGEQYF,TGTGCCAGCTCACCACCGGACAGGGGTGTAGGCGAGCAGTACTTC
TRBJ1-1,TRBV27,-,-,16,CASSLSFGFMNTEAFF,TGTGCCAGCAGTTTATCCTTCGGTTTCATGAACACTGAAGCTTTCTTT
TRBJ2-5,TRBV6-5,-,TRBD1,13,CASSRQGEKTQYF,TGTGCCAGCAGCCGACAGGGGGAAAAGACCCAGTACTTC